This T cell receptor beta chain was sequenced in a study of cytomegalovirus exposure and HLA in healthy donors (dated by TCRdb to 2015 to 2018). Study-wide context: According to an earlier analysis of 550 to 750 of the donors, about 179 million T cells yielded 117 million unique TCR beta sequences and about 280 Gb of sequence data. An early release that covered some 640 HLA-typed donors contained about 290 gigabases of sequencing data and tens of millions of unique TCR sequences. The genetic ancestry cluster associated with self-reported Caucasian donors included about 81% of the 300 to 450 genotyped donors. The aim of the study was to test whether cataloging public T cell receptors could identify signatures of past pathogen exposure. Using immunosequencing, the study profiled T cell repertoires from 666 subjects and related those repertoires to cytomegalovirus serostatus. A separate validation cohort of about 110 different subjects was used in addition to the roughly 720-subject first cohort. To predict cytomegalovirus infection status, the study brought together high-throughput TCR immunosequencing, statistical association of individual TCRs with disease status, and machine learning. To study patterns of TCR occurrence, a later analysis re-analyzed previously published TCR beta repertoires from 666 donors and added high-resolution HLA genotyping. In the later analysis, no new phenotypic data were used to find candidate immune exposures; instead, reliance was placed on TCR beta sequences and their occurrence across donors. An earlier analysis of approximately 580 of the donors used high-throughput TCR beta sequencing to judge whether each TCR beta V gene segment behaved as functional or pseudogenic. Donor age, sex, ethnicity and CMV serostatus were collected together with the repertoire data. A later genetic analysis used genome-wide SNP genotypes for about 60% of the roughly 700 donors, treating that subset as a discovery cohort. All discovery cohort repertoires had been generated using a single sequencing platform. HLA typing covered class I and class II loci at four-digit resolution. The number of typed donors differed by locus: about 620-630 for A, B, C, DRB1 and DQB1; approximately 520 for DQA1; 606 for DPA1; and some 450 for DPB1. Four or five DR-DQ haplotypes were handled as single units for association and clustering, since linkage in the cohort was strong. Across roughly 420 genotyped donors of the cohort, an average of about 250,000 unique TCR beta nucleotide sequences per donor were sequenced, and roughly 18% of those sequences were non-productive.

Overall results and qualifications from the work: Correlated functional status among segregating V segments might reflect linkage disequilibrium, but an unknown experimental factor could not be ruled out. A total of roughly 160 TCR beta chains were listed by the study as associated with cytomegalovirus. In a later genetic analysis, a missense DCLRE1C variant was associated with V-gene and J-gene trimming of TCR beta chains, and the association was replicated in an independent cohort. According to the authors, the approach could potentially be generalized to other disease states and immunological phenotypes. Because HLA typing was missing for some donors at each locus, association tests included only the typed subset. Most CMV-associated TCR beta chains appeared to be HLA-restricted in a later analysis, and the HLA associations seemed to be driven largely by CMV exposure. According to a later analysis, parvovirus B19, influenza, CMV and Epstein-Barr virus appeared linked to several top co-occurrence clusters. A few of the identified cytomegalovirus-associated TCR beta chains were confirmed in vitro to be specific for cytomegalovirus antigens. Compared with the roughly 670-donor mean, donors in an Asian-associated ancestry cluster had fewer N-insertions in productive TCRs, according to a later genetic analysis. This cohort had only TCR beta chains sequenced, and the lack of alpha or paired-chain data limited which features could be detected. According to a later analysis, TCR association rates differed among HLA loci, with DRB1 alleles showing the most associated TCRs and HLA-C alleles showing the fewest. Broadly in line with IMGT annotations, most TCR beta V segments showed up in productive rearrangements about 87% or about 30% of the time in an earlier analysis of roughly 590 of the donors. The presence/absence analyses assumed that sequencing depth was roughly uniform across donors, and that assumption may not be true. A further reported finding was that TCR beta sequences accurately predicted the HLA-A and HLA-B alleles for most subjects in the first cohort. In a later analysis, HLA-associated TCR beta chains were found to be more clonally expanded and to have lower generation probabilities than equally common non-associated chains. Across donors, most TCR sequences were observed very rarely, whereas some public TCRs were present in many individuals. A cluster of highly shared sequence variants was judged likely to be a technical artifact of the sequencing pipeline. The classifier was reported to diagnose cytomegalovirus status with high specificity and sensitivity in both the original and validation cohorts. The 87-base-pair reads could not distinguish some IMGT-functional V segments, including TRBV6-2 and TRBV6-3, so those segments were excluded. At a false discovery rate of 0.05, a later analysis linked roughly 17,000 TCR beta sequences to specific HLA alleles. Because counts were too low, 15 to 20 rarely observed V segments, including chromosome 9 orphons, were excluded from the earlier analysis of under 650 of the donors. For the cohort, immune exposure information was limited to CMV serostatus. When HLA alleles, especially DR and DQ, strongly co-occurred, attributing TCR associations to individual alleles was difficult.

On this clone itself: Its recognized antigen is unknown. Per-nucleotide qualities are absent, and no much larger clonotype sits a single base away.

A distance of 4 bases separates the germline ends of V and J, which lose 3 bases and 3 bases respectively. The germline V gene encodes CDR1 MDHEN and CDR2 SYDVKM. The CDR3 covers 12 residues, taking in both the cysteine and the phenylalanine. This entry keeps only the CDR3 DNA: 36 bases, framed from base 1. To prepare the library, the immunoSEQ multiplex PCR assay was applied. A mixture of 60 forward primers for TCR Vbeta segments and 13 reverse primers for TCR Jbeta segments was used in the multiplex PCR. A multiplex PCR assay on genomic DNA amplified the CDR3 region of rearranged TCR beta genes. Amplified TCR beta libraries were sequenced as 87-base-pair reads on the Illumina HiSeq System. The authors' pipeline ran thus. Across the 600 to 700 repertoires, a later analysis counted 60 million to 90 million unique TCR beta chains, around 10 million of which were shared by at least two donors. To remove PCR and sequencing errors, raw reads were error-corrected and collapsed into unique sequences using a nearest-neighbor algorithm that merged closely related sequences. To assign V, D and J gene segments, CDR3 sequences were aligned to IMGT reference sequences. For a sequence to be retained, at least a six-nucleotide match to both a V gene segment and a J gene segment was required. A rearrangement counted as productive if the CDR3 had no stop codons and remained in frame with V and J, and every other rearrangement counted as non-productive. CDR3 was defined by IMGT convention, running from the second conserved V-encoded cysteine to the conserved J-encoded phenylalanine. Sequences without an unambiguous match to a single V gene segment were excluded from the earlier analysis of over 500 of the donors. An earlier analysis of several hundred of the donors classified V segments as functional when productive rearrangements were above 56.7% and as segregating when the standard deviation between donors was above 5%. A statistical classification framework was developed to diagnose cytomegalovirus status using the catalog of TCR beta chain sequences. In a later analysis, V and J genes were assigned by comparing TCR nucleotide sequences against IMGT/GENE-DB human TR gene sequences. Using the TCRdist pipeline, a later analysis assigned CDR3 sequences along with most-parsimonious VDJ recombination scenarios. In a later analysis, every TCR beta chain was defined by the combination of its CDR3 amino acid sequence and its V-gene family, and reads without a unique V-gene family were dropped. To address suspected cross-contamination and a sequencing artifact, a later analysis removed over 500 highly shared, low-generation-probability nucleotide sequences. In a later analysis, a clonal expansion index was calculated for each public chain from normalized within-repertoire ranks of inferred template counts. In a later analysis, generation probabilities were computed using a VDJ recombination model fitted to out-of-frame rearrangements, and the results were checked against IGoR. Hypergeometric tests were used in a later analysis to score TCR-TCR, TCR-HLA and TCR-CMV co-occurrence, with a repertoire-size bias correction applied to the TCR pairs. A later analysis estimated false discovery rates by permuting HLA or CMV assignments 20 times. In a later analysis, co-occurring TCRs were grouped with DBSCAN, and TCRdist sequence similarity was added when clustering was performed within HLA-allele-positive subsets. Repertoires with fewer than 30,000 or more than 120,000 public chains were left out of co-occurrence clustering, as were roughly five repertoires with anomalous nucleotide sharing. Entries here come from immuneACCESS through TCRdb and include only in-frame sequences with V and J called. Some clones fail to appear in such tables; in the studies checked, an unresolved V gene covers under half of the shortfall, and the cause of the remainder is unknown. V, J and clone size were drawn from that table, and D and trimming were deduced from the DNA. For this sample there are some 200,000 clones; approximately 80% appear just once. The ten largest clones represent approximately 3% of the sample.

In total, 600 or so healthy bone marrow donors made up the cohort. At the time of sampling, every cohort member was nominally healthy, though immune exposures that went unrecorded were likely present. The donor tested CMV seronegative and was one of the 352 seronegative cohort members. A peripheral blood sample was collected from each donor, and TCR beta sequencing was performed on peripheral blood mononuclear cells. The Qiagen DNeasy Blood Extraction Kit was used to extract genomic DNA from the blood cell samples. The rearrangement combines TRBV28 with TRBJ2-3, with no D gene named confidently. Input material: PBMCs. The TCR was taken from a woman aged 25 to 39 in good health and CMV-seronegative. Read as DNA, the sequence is TGTGCCAGCAGTTTTAGTACAGATACGCAGTATTTT. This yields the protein CASSFSTDTQYF. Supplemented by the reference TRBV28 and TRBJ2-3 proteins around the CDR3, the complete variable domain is DVKVTQSSRYLVKRTGEKVFLECVQDMDHENMFWYRQDPGLGLRLIYFSYDVKMKEKGDIPEGYSVSREKKERFSLILESASTNQTSMYLCASSFSTDTQYFGPGTRLTVL.